One and the same sample provided the 31 T cell receptor beta chains below, sequenced in a study of cytomegalovirus exposure and HLA in healthy donors. The PCR made use of 60 Vbeta and 13 Jbeta primers. Only in-frame clones appear in the TCRdb table, and some are missing; sequencing was by immunoSEQ multiplex PCR. The sample holds 100,000 to 150,000 clones, approximately 80% seen once. Sequenced input: PBMCs. The receptors derive from a female donor in good health and CMV-seropositive.

The chain carries TRBV5-8 and TRBJ2-3; a weak D match, TRBD2 (7 bases). With 1 base removed from V and 2 bases from J, the gap between germline ends came to 14 bases. The germline gives CDR1 SGHTS, CDR2 YDEGEE. The CDR3 extends over 16 amino acids. CDR3 DNA sequence: TGTGCCAGCAGCTTGTACGGGGGGCGCCCCACAGATACGCAGTATTTT. It encodes CASSLYGGRPTDTQYF.

This chain uses TRBV4-2 with TRBJ2-3; 11 nucleotides align to TRBD2. V was clipped by 2 bases and J by 3 bases; unmatched bases: 10. CDR3 length: 18 amino acids. Germline values: CDR1 LGHNA, CDR2 YNFKEQ. CDR3 in amino acids: CASSQLRVAGGPTDTQYF. CDR3 DNA: TGTGCCAGCAGCCAACTTCGAGTAGCGGGGGGGCCGACAGATACGCAGTATTTT.

The genes are TRBV4-1 and TRBJ2-1; possible D gene TRBD1, 6 bases. Trimming shortened V by 4 bases and J by 5 bases, and 18 bases separated the two germline ends. The CDR3 covers 16 residues. Germline CDR1 and CDR2: MGHRA and YSYEKL. The CDR3 spells CASSPSSFNRDNEQFF. The CDR3 nucleotides read TGCGCCAGCAGCCCTTCGTCCTTCAACAGGGACAATGAGCAGTTCTTC.

In its sample, this clone was seen a few times. The chain employs TRBV4-2 and TRBJ2-1; D gene uncertain. The CDR3 runs 16 residues. The germline V and J ends were trimmed by 0 bases and 4 bases, with 13 bases remaining between them. Germline V gives CDR1 LGHNA, CDR2 YNFKEQ. DNA for the CDR3: TGTGCCAGCAGCCAAGATCAGACGGAGATTTACAATGAGCAGTTCTTC. It codes for CASSQDQTEIYNEQFF.

This clone has more than one count but fewer than ten. The V and J genes are TRBV18 and TRBJ2-3; D is perhaps TRBD2 (6 bases). Germline V gene lookup returns CDR1 KGHSH and CDR2 LQKENI. V was pared by 3 bases and J by 0 bases, with 10 bases between. The CDR3 length is 15 residues. The CDR3 spells CASSPRGISTDTQYF. In nucleotides, the CDR3 is TGTGCCAGCTCACCCCGCGGGATAAGCACAGATACGCAGTATTTT.

This sequence joins TRBV6-1 and TRBJ2-7, with a weak D call TRBD1 (5 bases). V gave up 5 bases and J gave up 3 bases, with 8 bases separating them. CDR1 and CDR2 (germline): MNHNS, SASEGT. The CDR3 consists of 12 residues. The CDR3 region has the DNA TGTGCCAGCAGTTCGGACATCTACGAGCAGTACTTC. Protein sequence: CASSSDIYEQYF.

V and J are TRBV7-9 and TRBJ2-3; D uncertain. The CDR3 runs 14 residues. The germline V gene has CDR1 SEHNR and CDR2 FQNEAQ (reference sequence). V lost 5 bases, J lost 0 bases, and 9 bases lay in between. The DNA of the CDR3 is TGTGCCAGCAGCGCCTGGCAGAGCACAGATACGCAGTATTTT. Translating gives CASSAWQSTDTQYF. The variable domain in full, with the rest retrieved from reference TRBV7-9 and TRBJ2-3, is DTGVSQNPRHKITKRGQNVTFRCDPISEHNRLYWYRQTLGQGPEFLTYFQNEAQLEKSRLLSDRFSAERPKGSFSTLEIQRTEQGDSAMYLCASSAWQSTDTQYFGPGTRLTVL.

The J gene is TRBJ2-6, the V gene TRBV5-1; D unresolved. Trimming removed 0 bases at V and 2 bases at J, with 6 bases between. This CDR3 has 15 amino acids. Germline loops: CDR1 SGHRS, CDR2 YFSETQ. The CDR3 nucleotides read TGCGCCAGCAGCTTGGTAGTGGCTGGGGCCAACGTCCTGACTTTC. This codes for CASSLVVAGANVLTF.

The chain couples TRBV30 to TRBJ2-1, with 16 positions matching TRBD2. The CDR3 runs to 18 residues. V was clipped by 2 bases and J by 2 bases; unmatched bases: 6. CDR1 GTSNPN and CDR2 SVGIG come from the germline V gene (reference sequence). The CDR3 DNA reads TGTGCCTGGAGTCTAGGGACTAGCGGGAGGGGAGCCTACAATGAGCAGTTCTTC. Protein: CAWSLGTSGRGAYNEQFF.

The rearrangement uses TRBV28 and TRBJ2-7; unclear D gene. The CDR3 is made up of 13 amino acids. Between the trimmed V and J ends, which lost 3 bases and 0 bases, there was a span of 6 bases. Germline CDR1 reads MDHEN; CDR2 reads SYDVKM. CDR3: CASSFASSYEQYF. For the CDR3, the DNA is TGTGCCAGCAGTTTCGCCAGCTCCTACGAGCAGTACTTC.

This rearrangement joins TRBV4-1 to TRBJ2-7, with unresolved D. The germline V gene encodes CDR1 MGHRA and CDR2 YSYEKL. Between the trimmed V and J ends, which lost 0 bases and 0 bases, there was a span of 9 bases. CDR3 size: 15 residues. The CDR3 loop reads CASSQDHRGSYEQYF. CDR3 coding DNA: TGCGCCAGCAGCCAAGATCATAGAGGCTCCTACGAGCAGTACTTC.

The chain recombines TRBV6-1 with TRBJ1-6; 8 bases map to TRBD1. Germline V lookup: CDR1 MNHNS, CDR2 SASEGT. CDR3 length equals 14 residues. Trimming at V came to 7 bases and at J to 4 bases, leaving 3 bases not matched to a gene. CDR3: CASIRDRYNSPLHF. The CDR3 DNA is TGTGCCAGCATAAGGGACAGGTATAATTCACCCCTCCACTTT.

The V gene is TRBV5-1, the J gene TRBJ2-5, with D possibly TRBD1 on 7 matching bases. The closer fit of TRBJ2-7 to the DNA end suggests the J call may be wrong. CDR1 is SGHRS, CDR2 YFSETQ, per germline. The CDR3 totals 13 residues. The CDR3 bases are TGCGCCAGCAGCGCCAGGGGGGATTACGAGCAGTACTTC. As protein: CASSARGDYEQYF.

In regard to this clone: Its ends do not fully match the called genes, so a read error is possible. Other nucleotide sequences in the sample specify the same CDR3. V and J are TRBV14 and TRBJ1-5; 10 bases map to TRBD1. Germline CDR1 and CDR2: SGHDN and FVKESK. This CDR3 comprises 20 residues. DNA of the CDR3: TGTGCCAGCAGCCAAGATCATTCCCGGGACAGGGGCTCAAGCAATCAACCCCAGCATTTT. Amino acid sequence: CASSQDHSRDRGSSNQPQHF.

The sample holds a few counts of this clone. The chain carries TRBV5-4 and TRBJ2-7; 9 bases align to TRBD1. The length of the CDR3 is 15 residues. Germline V gives CDR1 SGHNT, CDR2 YYREEE (reference sequence). J was trimmed by 2 bases and V by 4 bases; bases with no gene match: 7. CDR3 sequence reads: CASSTRDRVTYEQYF. The CDR3 DNA follows: TGTGCCAGCAGCACCCGGGACAGGGTAACCTACGAGCAGTACTTC.

CDR3 bases: TGTGCCAGCAGTTTGACAGGGGGCTACACTGAAGCTTTCTTT. It translates to CASSLTGGYTEAFF. J is TRBJ1-1 and V is TRBV6-5; 10 nucleotides line up with TRBD1. From germline, CDR1 is MNHEY and CDR2 SVGAGI. The CDR3 has 14 residues. Trimming at V came to 4 bases and at J to 3 bases, leaving 2 bases not matched to a gene.

The chain combines TRBV30 with TRBJ2-7; D call uncertain. The V gene's germline CDR1 is GTSNPN and CDR2 SVGIG (reference sequence). CDR3 length: 16 residues. Trimming took 4 bases from V and 1 from J, leaving 20 bases between them. CDR3 residues: CAWTQGDSLRSYEQYF. CDR3 DNA sequence: TGTGCCTGGACCCAAGGTGATAGCTTGAGGTCCTACGAGCAGTACTTC.

The rearrangement uses TRBV4-1 and TRBJ1-6; no clear D. Germline V gene lookup returns CDR1 MGHRA and CDR2 YSYEKL. This CDR3 has 13 amino acids. Trimming stripped 0 bases from V and 7 bases from J, with 4 bases between. This chain's CDR3 is CASSQETNSPLHF. CDR3 bases: TGCGCCAGCAGCCAAGAAACAAATTCACCCCTCCACTTT.

V gene TRBV11-2 combines with J gene TRBJ2-7; 7 positions match TRBD1. With V trimmed by 4 bases and J by 0 bases, 6 bases remained unmatched. The CDR3 totals 15 residues. Germline loops: CDR1 SGHAT, CDR2 FQNNGV. CDR3 DNA: TGTGCCAGCAGCTGGGACAGATACCTCTCCTACGAGCAGTACTTC. This encodes CASSWDRYLSYEQYF.

The chain recombines TRBV7-3 with TRBJ2-1; TRBD1 is a possible D gene (6 bases). Between the trimmed V and J ends, which lost 0 bases and 4 bases, there was a span of 16 bases. Germline V gene lookup returns CDR1 SGHTA and CDR2 FQGTGA. The CDR3 sequence is 17 residues long. The CDR3 DNA follows: TGTGCCAGCAGCTTAACGTCCTCACAGGGCGGGTACAATGAGCAGTTCTTC. Its translation is CASSLTSSQGGYNEQFF.

The chain is built from TRBV7-3 and TRBJ2-7; D unresolved. Trimming took 2 bases from V and 0 from J, leaving 11 bases between them. The CDR3 spans 15 residues. Germline V lookup: CDR1 SGHTA, CDR2 FQGTGA. CDR3 nucleotide sequence: TGTGCCAGCAGCTTAGCTTCCCACAGCTCCTACGAGCAGTACTTC. It specifies CASSLASHSSYEQYF.

This sequence joins TRBV5-5 and TRBJ2-7, with TRBD2 identical over 8 bases. Trimming cost V 6 bases and J 6 bases; bases outside gene matches: 8. This CDR3 contains 13 residues. Germline assignment: CDR1 SGHKS and CDR2 YYEKEE (reference sequence). CDR3 protein: CASTPGGLGEQYF. CDR3 sequence (DNA): TGTGCCAGCACGCCGGGAGGGCTTGGCGAGCAGTACTTC.

CDR3 amino acids: CAWSDGRAYEQYF. The CDR3 DNA reads TGTGCCTGGAGTGACGGGAGGGCCTACGAGCAGTACTTC. The chain carries TRBV30 and TRBJ2-7, with 8 positions matching TRBD2. V lost 1 base, J lost 2 bases, and 1 base stayed unmatched. The germline CDR1 and CDR2 sequences are GTSNPN and SVGIG (reference sequence). The CDR3 consists of 13 residues.

The CDR3 bases are TGTGCCAGCAGCTTACGCAGGGATCAGCCCCAGCATTTT. Translated: CASSLRRDQPQHF. The chain couples TRBV7-9 to TRBJ1-5; tentative D call: TRBD1 (5 bases). Germline values: CDR1 SEHNR, CDR2 FQNEAQ (reference sequence). The CDR3 spans 13 residues. The V end lost 2 bases, the J end lost 5 bases, and 7 bases lay between the germline ends.

This chain joins TRBV2 and TRBJ2-2, with TRBD2 as a possible D gene (6 bases). Germline CDR1 and CDR2: SNHLY and FYNNEI. The V and J ends lost 8 bases and 5 bases respectively, with 21 bases between them. The CDR3 length is 16 residues. In DNA, the CDR3 is TGTGCCAGCCCCCTGCCTGGGCGGGAATCGACCGGGGAGCTGTTTTTT. Protein sequence: CASPLPGRESTGELFF.

For the CDR3, the DNA is TGTGCCACCAGCCCGAGGGTCCACAATGAGCAGTTCTTC. It translates to CATSPRVHNEQFF. V usage is TRBV15 and J usage is TRBJ2-1; D possibly corresponds to TRBD2 (5 bases). Between the trimmed V and J ends, which lost 5 bases and 5 bases, there was a span of 10 bases. Germline lookup yields CDR1 LNHNV and CDR2 YYDKDF (reference sequence). The CDR3 loop spans 13 amino acids. Based on the CDR3 plus reference TRBV15 and TRBJ2-1, the full variable domain is DAMVIQNPRYQVTQFGKPVTLSCSQTLNHNVMYWYQQKSSQAPKLLFHYYDKDFNNEADTPDNFQSRRPNTSFCFLDIRSPGLGDTAMYLCATSPRVHNEQFFGPGTRLTVL.

This rearrangement joins TRBV28 to TRBJ1-5, with a possible D match to TRBD1 (5 bases). The CDR3 consists of 15 residues. V was clipped by 3 bases and J by 6 bases, with 15 bases between them. Looked up from germline, CDR1 is MDHEN and CDR2 is SYDVKM. Here the CDR3 DNA reads TGTGCCAGCAGTTTTTCGACAGCCCAAACTCAGCCCCAGCATTTT. Translation: CASSFSTAQTQPQHF.

The rearrangement links TRBV7-9 to TRBJ2-1; D is unresolved. Between the trimmed V and J ends, which lost 3 bases and 7 bases, there was a span of 7 bases. The CDR3 runs to 12 residues. Germline V lookup: CDR1 SEHNR, CDR2 FQNEAQ (reference sequence). For the CDR3, the DNA is TGTGCCAGCAGCTTGCAGGTTAATGAGCAGTTCTTC. It encodes CASSLQVNEQFF.

The rearrangement joins TRBV5-4 to TRBJ1-2, with D uncertain. The CDR3 is made up of 14 amino acids. Trimming shortened V by 4 bases and J by 1 base, and 11 bases separated the two germline ends. Germline V gives CDR1 SGHNT, CDR2 YYREEE (reference sequence). CDR3: CASSILEGNYGYTF. CDR3 nucleotides: TGTGCCAGCAGCATACTCGAGGGTAACTATGGCTACACCTTC.

In its sample, this clone was seen once. The rearrangement links TRBV27 to TRBJ2-3; 8 bases fit TRBD2. The V gene end was trimmed by 3 bases and the J gene end by 2 bases; junction bases not matched to a gene: 1. Germline CDR1 and CDR2: MNHEY and SMNVEV (reference sequence). The CDR3 loop spans 14 amino acids. CDR3 in amino acids: CASSLGLVTDTQYF. CDR3 coding DNA: TGTGCCAGCAGTTTGGGACTAGTCACAGATACGCAGTATTTT.

The chain employs TRBV29-1 and TRBJ2-7; maybe TRBD1 (6 bases). Trimming took off 7 bases at V and 0 bases at J, with 13 bases between the two ends. This CDR3 comprises 13 residues. Germline lookup yields CDR1 SQVTM and CDR2 ANQGSEA. The DNA for the CDR3 is TGCAGCGCTGCCCGGACAGCCTCCTACGAGCAGTACTTC. Translation gives CSAARTASYEQYF.